The present T cell receptor (beta chain) was sequenced within a study of sequential checkpoint blockade in melanoma. Study-level information: Randomization was 1:1 between first-line nivolumab→ipilimumab and ipilimumab→nivolumab. Maintenance nivolumab came after either treatment sequence.

TCRdb's table, derived via immunoSEQ multiplex PCR, lists solely in-frame clones and lacks some. The data hold about 22,000 clones, with about two thirds observed a single time. V was shortened by 5 bases and J by 0 bases, with 11 bases between the two germline ends. CDR1 and CDR2 from the germline V gene are MNHEY and SMNVEV (reference sequence). The CDR3 loop spans 14 amino acids. Treatment reported: randomized to nivolumab then ipilimumab (arm A) or the reverse (arm B). Patients had received no earlier DNA-damaging chemotherapy. Live CD3+CD8+ CD19− CD56− cells were sorted from PBMCs. Sequencing used CD8+ T cells sorted from blood (inferred from file names), obtained from a patient given nivolumab and ipilimumab in sequence. The clonotype was recovered from a human donor with melanoma. V is TRBV27 and J is TRBJ2-7; possible D gene TRBD2, 6 bases. The CDR3 loop is CASSLSGSSYEQYV. The DNA for the CDR3 is TGTGCCAGCAGTCTGTCCGGGAGCTCCTACGAGCAGTACGTC.